This is a list of T cell receptor beta chains from one sample in a study of blood T cell repertoires in COVID-19. The table came from immunoSEQ multiplex PCR; TCRdb's copy has only in-frame clones and leaves some out. This table holds about 200,000 clones, about 90% found once. The sequenced sample consisted of peripheral blood. These receptors were obtained from a man aged 60-69 years with COVID-19, enrolled during active disease. The CDR3 runs from the conserved cysteine through the conserved F or W. D genes are given only for firm matches. A row's size may be missing; if present it is once, few, many or a size class.

>.|TRBV28|TRBD2|TRBJ2-7
CASSLETGLAGARQYF
TGTGCCAGCAGTCTAGAGACGGGACTAGCGGGAGCGCGGCAGTACTTC
>.|TRBV5-1|TRBD1|TRBJ2-1
CASGPGQGSYNEQFF
TGCGCCAGCGGACCGGGACAGGGGTCCTACAATGAGCAGTTCTTC
>.|TRBV6-1|.|TRBJ1-1
CASSDSWVREAFF
TGTGCCAGCAGTGATAGCTGGGTTAGAGAAGCTTTCTTT
>.|TRBV9|TRBD2|TRBJ2-1
CASSVEGLAGSSYNEQFF
TGTGCCAGCAGCGTAGAGGGACTAGCGGGGAGCTCCTACAATGAGCAGTTCTTC
>.|TRBV5-1|.|TRBJ2-7
CASSLLSRDEQYF
TGCGCCAGCAGCTTGTTGTCGAGGGACGAGCAGTACTTC
>.|TRBV6-1|.|TRBJ2-7
CASSEAPGGRYEQYF
TGTGCCAGCAGTGAAGCGCCGGGGGGCAGGTACGAGCAGTACTTC
>.|TRBV29-1|.|TRBJ2-3
CSVVGGLADTQYF
TGCAGCGTTGTCGGGGGTTTAGCAGATACGCAGTATTTT
>.|TRBV11-2|TRBD1|TRBJ1-2
CASSHNPPDRRDPHGYTF
TGTGCCAGCAGCCACAACCCCCCGGACAGGCGAGACCCTCATGGCTACACCTTC
>.|TRBV5-8|.|TRBJ1-5
CASSKPRVGQPQHF
TGTGCCAGCAGCAAACCGAGGGTCGGTCAGCCCCAGCATTTT
>.|TRBV19|TRBD1|TRBJ2-7
CASSTDRGYEQYF
TGTGCCAGTAGTACGGACAGGGGTTACGAGCAGTACTTC
>.|TRBV4-1|.|TRBJ1-5
CASSQDTQVNGRNQPQHF
TGCGCCAGCAGCCAAGATACACAGGTAAATGGGCGCAATCAGCCCCAGCATTTT
>.|TRBV4-1|TRBD2|TRBJ2-1
CASSQVLAGSSYNEQFF
TGCGCCAGCAGCCAAGTTTTAGCGGGGAGCTCCTACAATGAGCAGTTCTTC
>once|TRBV11-2|TRBD2|TRBJ2-7
CASSLERGAYEQYF
TGTGCCAGCAGCTTAGAGCGGGGGGCCTACGAGCAGTACTTC
>once|TRBV2|.|TRBJ2-2
CASSDYGSNTGELFF
TGTGCCAGCAGTGATTACGGTTCGAACACCGGGGAGCTGTTTTTT
>.|TRBV19|TRBD1|TRBJ1-2
CASYGGQGFNFAYGYTF
TGTGCCTCCTATGGTGGACAGGGCTTTAACTTCGCGTACGGCTACACCTTC
>.|TRBV3-1/TRBV3-2|TRBD1|TRBJ1-3
CASSQGTGLSGNTIYF
TGTGCCAGCAGCCAAGGGACAGGTCTTTCTGGAAACACCATATATTTT
>once|TRBV19|.|TRBJ1-2
CASSTTGLGYTF
TGTGCCAGTAGCACTACAGGGCTGGGCTACACCTTC
>.|TRBV18|.|TRBJ1-1
CASSPPSVVSEAFF
TGTGCCAGCTCACCACCGTCGGTTGTGTCTGAAGCTTTCTTT
>.|TRBV7-3|TRBD1|TRBJ1-2
CASSYQGALGYTF
TGTGCCAGCAGCTACCAGGGGGCGCTTGGCTACACCTTC
>.|TRBV27|.|TRBJ2-7
CASSVRGSSYEQYF
TGTGCCAGCAGTGTCCGGGGTTCCTCCTACGAGCAGTACTTC
>.|TRBV6-1|.|TRBJ1-4
CASSESISGDEKLFF
TGTGCCAGCAGTGAAAGTATCTCAGGGGATGAAAAACTGTTTTTT
>.|TRBV3-1/TRBV3-2|.|TRBJ1-5
CASSPKGGGNQPQHF
TGTGCCAGCAGCCCTAAAGGGGGGGGCAATCAGCCCCAGCATTTT
>once|TRBV30|.|TRBJ1-2
CAWSTQDNYGYTF
TGTGCCTGGAGTACTCAGGATAACTATGGCTACACCTTC
>.|TRBV27|TRBD2|TRBJ2-1
CASSLSYNSGKIEQFF
TGTGCCAGCAGTTTATCCTACAATAGCGGGAAGATTGAGCAGTTCTTC
>.|TRBV4-1|.|TRBJ2-1
CASSQGQTYNEQFF
TGCGCCAGCAGCCAAGGCCAGACTTACAATGAGCAGTTCTTC